This T cell receptor beta chain was captured by sequencing in a study of T cell repertoires in cytomegalovirus infection. Study findings and constraints: Adding up the frequency of public TCR beta families identified people who carried CMV plus the relevant HLA.

MiXCR, applied by TCRdb to the reads, yields one record per CDR3 protein. The sample records fewer than 900,000 distinct CDR3 sequences, about 27% being singletons. With respect to this clonotype: The antigen remains undetermined.

Material: cultured CD8+ T cells from PBMCs, obtained from culture after CMV antigen stimulation. The sequence derives from a human donor in good health (CMV status not recorded). Some clones in this sample may be carry-over from other donors' samples.

As DNA, the CDR3 is TGTGCCAGCAGCCGGGGGGGAAATAGCAATCAGCCCCAGCATTTT. Protein: CASSRGGNSNQPQHF. J is TRBJ1-5 and V is TRBV5-5; possible D gene TRBD1, 5 bases. CDR1 and CDR2 (germline): SGHKS, YYEKEE (reference sequence). Trimming stripped 4 bases from V and 0 bases from J, with 11 bases between. The CDR3 totals 15 residues.